These 25 T cell receptor beta chains came from one sample sequenced in a study of T cells in Graves' hyperthyroidism and ophthalmopathy (dated by TCRdb to the late 2010s). To prepare the library, multiplex PCR was applied. Sequencer: Illumina HiSeq 2000. Amplification of TCR beta CDR3 regions was carried out from RNA transcripts. For the first round of RT-PCR on the TCR CDR3, the HTBI primer set was used together with the Qiagen OneStep RT-PCR kit. TCRdb redid the processing of the public reads, applying fastp at Q25 and MiXCR, and retained in-frame beta chains. Rows are combined by CDR3 protein, so each entry shows the most common genes and DNA. This sample holds 160,000 or so distinct CDR3 sequences; 8% to 9.5% were observed only once. Roughly a fifth of the sample lies in the top ten. Material for sequencing was blood. Receptor source: a woman under 30 with Graves' hyperthyroidism that later progressed to Graves' ophthalmopathy.

This clonotype occurred many times. The rearrangement uses TRBV2 and TRBJ2-1; D is unresolved. Germline-derived CDR1 and CDR2 are SNHLY and FYNNEI. The CDR3 consists of 13 residues. The V gene lost 4 bases and the J gene lost 5 bases, with 9 bases spanning the gap. CDR3 in amino acids: CASSVEVNNEQFF. DNA for the CDR3: TGTGCCAGCAGTGTAGAGGTTAACAATGAGCAGTTCTTC.

Only a few counts were recorded for this clonotype. The chain is built from TRBV30 and TRBJ1-5; D remains unclear. V shed 3 bases and J shed 2 bases, with 11 bases lying between them. CDR3 length: 14 amino acids. Germline V lookup: CDR1 GTSNPN, CDR2 SVGIG (reference sequence). This CDR3 is CAWSGVYGNQPQHF. For the CDR3, the DNA is TGTGCCTGGAGCGGTGTATATGGCAATCAGCCCCAGCATTTT.

Of note for this clonotype: One base away lies a much larger clone, so this may be a sequencing read error. The chain carries TRBV10-2 and TRBJ1-5; no definite D call. The CDR3 runs to 15 residues. Trimming removed 5 bases at V and 3 bases at J, with 14 bases between. The germline V gene encodes CDR1 WSHSY and CDR2 SAAADI. The CDR3 here is CASSIGRVDNQPQHF. The CDR3 DNA is TGCGCCAGCAGTATAGGACGGGTGGACAATCAGCCCCAGCATTTT.

This clonotype was recorded at least ten times. V usage is TRBV29-1 and J usage is TRBJ1-1; 10 nucleotides match TRBD1. V gave up 5 bases and J gave up 4 bases; unmatched junction bases: 10. The CDR3 sequence is 15 residues long. Germline-derived CDR1 and CDR2 are SQVTM and ANQGSEA. This CDR3 reads CSVPPPGQGITEAFF. For the CDR3, the DNA is TGCAGCGTTCCGCCTCCGGGACAGGGGATCACTGAAGCTTTCTTT.

This clonotype has a count of ten or more. This chain joins TRBV5-1 and TRBJ2-1; no clear D. The CDR3 consists of 17 residues. The ends were cut back, 0 bases at V and 3 bases at J, with 16 bases in the middle. CDR1 SGHRS and CDR2 YFSETQ come from the germline V gene. The CDR3 DNA reads TGCGCCAGCAGCTTGGGGATTCCCCGGCTTAACTACAATGAGCAGTTCTTC. This encodes CASSLGIPRLNYNEQFF.

This clonotype was observed at least ten times. The V gene is TRBV6-2 or TRBV6-3, the J gene TRBJ2-1; TRBD2 aligns across 7 bases. The length of the CDR3 is 14 residues. Germline assignment: CDR1 MNHEY and CDR2 SVGEGT. J was trimmed by 5 bases and V by 5 bases; bases with no gene match: 6. For the CDR3, the DNA is TGTGCCAGCAGTCTTAGCGGGCAGCACAATGAGCAGTTCTTC. It encodes CASSLSGQHNEQFF.

This clonotype has ten or more counts. The chain has TRBV7-3 and TRBJ2-7, with a weak D call TRBD1 (5 bases). The CDR3 sequence is 15 residues long. Germline assignment: CDR1 SGHTA and CDR2 FQGTGA. V was clipped by 2 bases and J by 6 bases, with 17 bases between them. The CDR3 protein is CASSLSASGASEQYF. DNA for the CDR3: TGTGCCAGCAGCTTATCGGCAAGTGGGGCGTCCGAGCAGTACTTC. Based on the CDR3 plus reference TRBV7-3 and TRBJ2-7, the full variable domain is GAGVSQTPSNKVTEKGKYVELRCDPISGHTALYWYRQSLGQGPEFLIYFQGTGAADDSGLPNDRFFAVRPEGSVSTLKIQRTERGDSAVYLCASSLSASGASEQYFGPGTRLTVT.

This clonotype was observed many times. In DNA, the CDR3 is TGTGCCAGCAGCTTAGCTCGCGGGACTCGTGAAGCTTTCTTT. Its protein product is CASSLARGTREAFF. The J gene is TRBJ1-1, the V gene TRBV7-8; weak D call: TRBD1 (5 bases). Germline assignment: CDR1 SGHVS and CDR2 FQNEAQ. Trimming left V 0 bases short and J 7 bases short, with 12 bases between. The CDR3 covers 14 residues.

The table lists this clonotype with many counts. This chain uses TRBV30 with TRBJ1-1, with TRBD1 as a possible D gene (5 bases). Germline lookup yields CDR1 GTSNPN and CDR2 SVGIG (reference sequence). The CDR3 extends over 14 amino acids. Trimming stripped 0 bases from V and 11 bases from J, with 19 bases between. CDR3 loop: CAWSVGWDSSDAFF. In DNA, the CDR3 is TGTGCCTGGAGTGTGGGCTGGGACTCCAGTGATGCTTTCTTT.

This clonotype was found many times. The CDR3, as DNA: TGTGCCTGGAATACCGGGACGTCCTCCTACGAGCAGTACTTC. It is translated as CAWNTGTSSYEQYF. The chain recombines TRBV30 with TRBJ2-7, with D possibly being TRBD1 or TRBD2 (5 bases each). This CDR3 has 14 amino acids. Germline CDR1 is GTSNPN and CDR2 is SVGIG (reference sequence). V gave up 4 bases and J gave up 0 bases, with 13 bases separating them.

This clonotype was recorded at least ten times. The chain is built from TRBV3-1 and TRBJ2-1, with D unresolved. V dropped 5 bases and J dropped 6 bases, with 8 bases sitting between them. The CDR3 has 12 residues. Germline CDR1 LGHDT, CDR2 YNNKEL (reference sequence). CDR3 nucleotide sequence: TGTGCCAGCAGCAGGGAAGTCAATGAGCAGTTCTTC. The encoded protein is CASSREVNEQFF.

The chain has TRBV9 and TRBJ1-1; 8 bases agree with TRBD1. The germline V gene encodes CDR1 SGDLS and CDR2 YYNGEE. Germline trimming cut 1 base from V and 6 bases from J; bases unmatched to any gene: 8. There are 15 residues in the CDR3. As DNA, the CDR3 is TGTGCCAGCAGCGTATCCCCCCCAGGGGGCCCTGAAGCTTTCTTT. Protein product: CASSVSPPGGPEAFF.

The CDR3 region has the DNA TGTGCCACCAGGAGTTCGGACGGGTCCTACGAGCAGTACTTC. This translates into CATRSSDGSYEQYF. The chain links TRBV15 to TRBJ2-7; D call uncertain. The CDR3 sequence is 14 residues long. The germline gives CDR1 LNHNV, CDR2 YYDKDF (reference sequence). V was shortened by 6 bases and J by 1 base, with 13 bases between the two germline ends. Full variable domain (remainder filled in from reference TRBV15 and TRBJ2-7): DAMVIQNPRYQVTQFGKPVTLSCSQTLNHNVMYWYQQKSSQAPKLLFHYYDKDFNNEADTPDNFQSRRPNTSFCFLDIRSPGLGDTAMYLCATRSSDGSYEQYFGPGTRLTVT.

Note on this clonotype: The junction and the germline gene differ at one end; a read error may be behind it. This sequence joins TRBV5-6 and TRBJ2-7; possible D gene TRBD1, 5 bases. The CDR3 totals 16 residues. From germline, CDR1 is SGHDT and CDR2 YYEEEE. DNA of the CDR3: TGTGCCAGCAGTCGCGTCACAGCGCCCAGGGAATCCGAGCGGTACTTC. It translates to CASSRVTAPRESERYF. Drawing the rest from reference TRBV5-6 and TRBJ2-7, the complete variable domain is DAGVTQSPTHLIKTRGQQVTLRCSPKSGHDTVSWYQQALGQGPQFIFQYYEEEERQRGNFPDRFSGHQFPNYSSELNVNALLLGDSALYLCASSRVTAPRESERYFGPGTRLTVT.

This clonotype has at least ten counts. The chain employs TRBV28 and TRBJ1-5; D gene unclear. Trimming shortened V by 6 bases and J by 7 bases, and 7 bases separated the two germline ends. Germline CDR1 reads MDHEN; CDR2 reads SYDVKM. CDR3 length equals 11 residues. The CDR3 DNA follows: TGTGCCAGCAGGGGAGGGCAGCCCCAGCATTTT. Translating it yields CASRGGQPQHF.

This clonotype was picked up many times. The genes are TRBV2 and TRBJ2-1, with no clear D. The V end lost 6 bases, the J end lost 0 bases, and 15 bases lay between the germline ends. Germline V CDR1 and CDR2: SNHLY, FYNNEI. This CDR3 spans 16 amino acids. In DNA, the CDR3 is TGTGCCAGCAGCCCGTCCTCTACTCTCTCCTACAATGAGCAGTTCTTC. Translation gives CASSPSSTLSYNEQFF. Variable domain in full (rest from reference TRBV2 and TRBJ2-1): EPEVTQTPSHQVTQMGQEVILRCVPISNHLYFYWYRQILGQKVEFLVSFYNNEISEKSEIFDDQFSVERPDGSNFTLKIRSTKLEDSAMYFCASSPSSTLSYNEQFFGPGTRLTVL.

This clonotype was picked up many times. The chain carries TRBV6-6 and TRBJ2-1; D is unclear. Germline lookup yields CDR1 MNHNY and CDR2 SVGAGI (reference sequence). V lost 0 bases to trimming and J lost 8 bases, with 5 bases between them. The CDR3 runs to 12 residues. CDR3 residues: CASSYSYYEQFF. Written as DNA, the CDR3 is TGTGCCAGCAGTTACTCGTATTATGAGCAGTTCTTC.

This clonotype occurred many times. The chain recombines TRBV16 with TRBJ1-1; D uncertain. V lost 0 bases, J lost 2 bases, and 7 bases lay in between. The CDR3 runs 14 residues. Looked up from germline, CDR1 is KGHSY and CDR2 is FQNENV. The CDR3 protein is CASSQSGPNTEAFF. The CDR3 region has the DNA TGTGCCAGCAGCCAATCCGGTCCAAACACTGAAGCTTTCTTT.

Comment on this clonotype: A much larger clone is a single base away; this may be a read error. The chain has TRBV27 and TRBJ1-1; D might be TRBD1 (5 bases). V gave up 1 base and J gave up 1 base, with 7 bases separating them. Germline V lookup: CDR1 MNHEY, CDR2 SMNVEV (reference sequence). This CDR3 has 14 residues. CDR3 nucleotide sequence: TGTGCCAGCAGTTTATTTGGGGCGAACACTGAAGCTTTCTTT. Translated: CASSLFGANTEAFF.

This clonotype was counted ten times or more. The V and J genes are TRBV7-2 and TRBJ1-1, with 12 bases fitting TRBD1. The V gene's germline CDR1 is SGHTA and CDR2 FQGNSA. The CDR3 extends over 20 amino acids. V was clipped by 5 bases and J by 1 base; unmatched bases: 17. The CDR3 here is CASSRRRPGQGAEKNTEAFF. For the CDR3, the DNA is TGTGCCAGCAGCCGACGAAGGCCGGGACAGGGGGCTGAAAAGAACACTGAAGCTTTCTTT.

The table lists this clonotype with a few counts. The V gene is TRBV3-1, the J gene TRBJ2-7, with D unclear. Germline V gene sequence: CDR1 LGHDT, CDR2 YNNKEL (reference sequence). CDR3 length: 13 residues. The V gene lost 1 base and the J gene lost 4 bases, with 8 bases spanning the gap. CDR3: CASSQVGEYEQYF. In DNA form, the CDR3 reads TGTGCCAGCAGCCAAGTAGGCGAGTACGAGCAGTACTTC.

In its sample, this clonotype was seen a few times. The rearrangement links TRBV5-4 to TRBJ1-2; a weak D match, TRBD1 (5 bases). The germline V and J ends were trimmed by 4 bases and 4 bases, with 11 bases remaining between them. This CDR3 has 13 amino acids. The germline CDR1 and CDR2 sequences are SGHNT and YYREEE (reference sequence). The CDR3 region is CASSGGTVYGYTF. The CDR3, as DNA: TGTGCCAGCAGCGGCGGGACGGTCTATGGCTACACCTTC.

This clonotype appeared a few times. The chain combines TRBV5-1 with TRBJ2-7, with D unresolved. The CDR3 sequence is 12 residues long. Germline CDR1 and CDR2: SGHRS and YFSETQ. V was cut by 0 bases and J by 4 bases, with 5 bases left in between. CDR3 DNA: TGCGCCAGCAGCTTGGAGCGTTACGAGCAGTACTTC. As protein: CASSLERYEQYF.

This clonotype was detected many times. The rearrangement uses TRBV7-3 and TRBJ2-3; the D call may be TRBD1 or TRBD2 (5 bases each). The germline gives CDR1 SGHTA, CDR2 FQGTGA. The CDR3 sequence is 14 residues long. V was shortened by 5 bases and J by 2 bases, with 11 bases between the two germline ends. The CDR3 protein is CASSPTGATDTQYF. In DNA, the CDR3 is TGTGCCAGCAGCCCGACCGGGGCCACAGATACGCAGTATTTT.

The chain is built from TRBV6-4 and TRBJ1-1; possible D gene TRBD1, 5 bases. V was trimmed by 3 bases and J by 8 bases, leaving 16 bases between them. The CDR3 is 14 residues long. Germline CDR1 is MRHNA and CDR2 is SNTAGT. This chain's CDR3 is CASSDGSMQGEAFF. The CDR3 DNA reads as TGTGCCAGCAGTGATGGGTCTATGCAGGGAGAAGCTTTCTTT.